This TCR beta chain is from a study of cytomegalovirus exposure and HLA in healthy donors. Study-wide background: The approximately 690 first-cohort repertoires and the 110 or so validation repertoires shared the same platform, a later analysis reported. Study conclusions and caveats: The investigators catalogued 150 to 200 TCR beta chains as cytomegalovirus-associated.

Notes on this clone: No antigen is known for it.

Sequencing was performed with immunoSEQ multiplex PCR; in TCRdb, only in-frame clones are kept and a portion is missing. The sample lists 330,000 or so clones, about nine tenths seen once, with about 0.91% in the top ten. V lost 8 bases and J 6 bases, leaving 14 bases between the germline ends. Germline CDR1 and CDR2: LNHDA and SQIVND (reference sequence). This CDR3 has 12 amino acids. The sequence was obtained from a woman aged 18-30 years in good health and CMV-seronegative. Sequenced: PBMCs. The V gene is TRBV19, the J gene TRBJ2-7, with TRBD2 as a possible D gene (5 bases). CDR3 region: CASSTRGSEQYF. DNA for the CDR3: TGTGCCAGTTCTACCAGAGGGTCCGAGCAGTACTTC.